These T cell receptor beta chains were read from a single sample in a study of molecular identifiers for immune sequencing clone quantification. One entry per CDR3 protein, called by TCRdb with MiXCR from the PCR reads. The table records about 640,000 distinct CDR3 sequences, nearly 20% of them present only once. Input material: naive CD8+ T cells from blood, with Jurkat cell RNA spiked in. Every receptor here comes from a human donor in good health. Some libraries in this study had Jurkat cell RNA spiked in. The CDR3 runs from the conserved cysteine through the conserved F or W.

j_call v_call cdr3_length cdr3_aa
TRBJ2-7 TRBV6-2/TRBV6-3 13 CASSPVASYEQYF
TRBJ2-1 TRBV5-5 13 CASSSQGRPEQFF
TRBJ2-7 TRBV12-3/TRBV12-4 15 CASSQAGGVLHEQYF
TRBJ2-2 TRBV6-5 15 CASSYGDGNTGELFF
TRBJ1-1 TRBV29-1 12 CSVDFRETEAFF
TRBJ2-7 TRBV6-5 14 CASSYSGYRYEQYF
TRBJ1-5 TRBV6-2/TRBV6-3 18 CASSYAPRTGGVDQPQHF
TRBJ2-1 TRBV30 15 CAWSLSSGRKHEQFF
TRBJ2-7 TRBV9 14 CASSVGDSAWEQYF
TRBJ2-7 TRBV19 17 CASSLLAGGIGNYEQYF
TRBJ2-3 TRBV7-2 17 CASSLGWLGGGRQTQYF
TRBJ2-7 TRBV29-1 12 CSVVKGPYEQYF
TRBJ2-1 TRBV6-6 14 CASSPVGVGNEQFF
TRBJ2-4 TRBV27 18 CASSLGSRDGVAKNIQHF
TRBJ1-2 TRBV27 13 CASSRSGVYGYTF
TRBJ2-1 TRBV4-1 17 CASSQGPRDSPYNEQFF